These 19 T cell receptor beta chains originate from one sample sequenced in a study of response to subunit inactivated influenza vaccine. One entry per CDR3 protein, called by TCRdb with MiXCR from the RT-PCR reads. This table has 530,000 or so distinct CDR3 sequences, about 25% appearing once. The material sequenced was CD4+ T cells sorted from PBMCs, taken more than 4 days after vaccination. The origin of the receptors is a middle-aged man who received an inactivated influenza vaccine.

Only a few counts were recorded for this clonotype. The gene calls are TRBV11-2 and TRBJ2-3; TRBD2 matches at 15 bases. Germline V CDR1 and CDR2: SGHAT, FQNNGV. V was pared by 4 bases and J by 3 bases, with 14 bases of the junction left unmatched. There are 20 residues in the CDR3. CDR3 DNA sequence: TGTGCCAGCAGCTCCCGGACTAGCGGGAGGGCCGGCACGGGGACAGATACGCAGTATTTT. Translation: CASSSRTSGRAGTGTDTQYF.

This clonotype was seen a handful of times. The V and J genes are TRBV5-1 and TRBJ2-5, with D possibly being TRBD1 or TRBD2 (5 bases each). Germline V gives CDR1 SGHRS, CDR2 YFSETQ. The CDR3 spans 13 residues. V was pared by 3 bases and J by 1 base, with 7 bases between. In DNA form, the CDR3 reads TGCGCCAGCAGCTGGGACGTCCAAGAGACCCAGTACTTC. Residues: CASSWDVQETQYF.

There are a few counts of this clonotype. V usage is TRBV7-8 and J usage is TRBJ2-5, with TRBD2 matching over 9 bases. With V trimmed by 6 bases and J by 2 bases, 10 bases remained unmatched. Germline loops: CDR1 SGHVS, CDR2 FQNEAQ. The CDR3 spans 16 residues. CDR3 in amino acids: CASRVGRGGRQETQYF. CDR3 sequence (DNA): TGTGCCAGCAGGGTAGGGCGGGGGGGCCGGCAAGAGACCCAGTACTTC.

Many counts were recorded for this clonotype. CDR3 nucleotides: TGCGCCACCGCCCTAGGGTTTGAGGACGAGCAGTACTTC. Its translation is CATALGFEDEQYF. The V call is TRBV5-1, the J call TRBJ2-7; D unresolved. Deletions cut 9 bases from V and 5 bases from J, with 18 bases between. Germline CDR1 and CDR2: SGHRS and YFSETQ. This CDR3 is 13 amino acids long.

This clonotype showed up just a few times. The chain has TRBV6-1 and TRBJ2-6; 7 bases agree with TRBD2. Germline loops: CDR1 MNHNS, CDR2 SASEGT. V lost 7 bases and J lost 1; bases outside the gene matches: 7. The CDR3 is made up of 16 amino acids. The CDR3 is CASNPGLLSGANVLTF. The CDR3 nucleotides read TGTGCCAGCAACCCGGGACTATTATCTGGGGCCAACGTCCTGACTTTC.

The chain employs TRBV4-3 and TRBJ2-3; TRBD2 agrees at 8 bases. V was pared by 4 bases and J by 4 bases, with 7 bases of the junction left unmatched. The CDR3 has 15 residues. Germline V gene data show CDR1 as LGHNA and CDR2 as YSLEER. CDR3 coding DNA: TGCGCCAGCAGCCGAGTAGCGGGGAGCCCAGATACGCAGTATTTT. This codes for CASSRVAGSPDTQYF.

Only a few counts were recorded for this clonotype. V usage is TRBV20-1 and J usage is TRBJ2-3, with 14 bases that match TRBD2. Per germline, CDR1 DFQATT and CDR2 SNEGSKA (reference sequence). V trimming: 5 bases; J trimming: 6 bases; junction bases outside the gene matches: 7. The CDR3 is 15 residues long. CDR3 sequence reads: CSAGTSGGSSDTQYF. DNA of the CDR3: TGCAGTGCTGGGACTAGCGGGGGTTCGTCTGATACGCAGTATTTT.

At least ten counts were recorded for this clonotype. The rearrangement joins TRBV5-5 to TRBJ2-4, with D maybe TRBD2 (5 bases). The CDR3 spans 13 residues. The germline CDR1 and CDR2 sequences are SGHKS and YYEKEE (reference sequence). V shed 0 bases and J shed 9 bases, with 10 bases lying between them. The CDR3 nucleotides are TGTGCCAGCAGCTTGGGTCAGGAGGTCATTCAGTACTTC. Protein: CASSLGQEVIQYF.

This clonotype was observed a few times. The rearrangement joins TRBV6-2 or TRBV6-3 to TRBJ1-2, with 8 bases lining up with TRBD1. Per the germline V gene, CDR1 is MNHEY and CDR2 is SVGEGT. J lost 7 bases, V lost 2 bases, and 9 bases had no gene match. The CDR3 is made up of 15 amino acids. The CDR3 nucleotides read TGTGCCAGCAGTTACCCACCTGGGACAGGAGGTGGCTACACCTTC. Amino acid sequence: CASSYPPGTGGGYTF.

This clonotype has at least ten counts. The chain employs TRBV5-1 and TRBJ2-7; weak D call: TRBD1 (6 bases). The germline CDR1 and CDR2 sequences are SGHRS and YFSETQ. The CDR3 spans 13 residues. V was trimmed by 4 bases and J by 3 bases, leaving 11 bases between them. The CDR3 sequence is CASSLSQGYEQYF. CDR3 DNA: TGCGCCAGCAGCCTCTCACAGGGCTACGAGCAGTACTTC.

The gene calls are TRBV28 and TRBJ1-4, with 10 bases matching TRBD1. The CDR3 runs 13 residues. Germline CDR1 is MDHEN and CDR2 is SYDVKM. J was trimmed by 8 bases and V by 6 bases; bases with no gene match: 3. The CDR3 nucleotides are TGTGCCAGCAGAAGACAGGGGGCGGAAAAACTGTTTTTT. Protein sequence: CASRRQGAEKLFF.

This clonotype was counted between two and nine times. This chain joins TRBV12-3 or TRBV12-4 and TRBJ2-3; no clear D. V was trimmed by 4 bases and J by 6 bases, leaving 8 bases between them. The CDR3 runs 12 residues. The chain's CDR3 is CASSYPADTQYF. Written as DNA, the CDR3 is TGTGCCAGCAGTTACCCGGCGGATACGCAGTATTTT.

The chain couples TRBV5-1 to TRBJ2-7; the D gene is possibly TRBD2 (6 bases). This CDR3 spans 13 amino acids. Trimming stripped 3 bases from V and 6 bases from J, with 13 bases between. The germline CDR1 and CDR2 sequences are SGHRS and YFSETQ. The CDR3 bases are TGCGCCAGCAGCTATGGGCTGGGAGGCGAGCAGTACTTC. It yields the protein CASSYGLGGEQYF.

The CDR3 region is CASSQVLRGTSGANVLTF. DNA for the CDR3: TGTGCCAGCAGCCAAGTTCTGCGGGGGACCTCTGGGGCCAACGTCCTGACTTTC. This chain joins TRBV4-2 and TRBJ2-6; TRBD2 matches 7 bases. J lost 0 bases, V lost 1 base, and 6 bases had no gene match. CDR3 length equals 18 residues. Germline loops: CDR1 LGHNA, CDR2 YNFKEQ.

This clonotype was found a few times. This chain links TRBV15 with TRBJ2-3; 9 bases match TRBD1. CDR3 length equals 15 residues. With 3 bases clipped from V and 5 bases from J, the junction kept 6 bases outside the gene matches. Germline CDR1 and CDR2: LNHNV and YYDKDF (reference sequence). The CDR3 is CATSSRTGVVDTQYF. The CDR3 DNA reads TGTGCCACCAGCAGCCGGACAGGGGTTGTAGATACGCAGTATTTT.

The rearrangement joins TRBV5-6 to TRBJ2-5, with TRBD1 matching over 8 bases. This CDR3 comprises 17 residues. Germline CDR1 reads SGHDT; CDR2 reads YYEEEE. The J segment lost 5 bases and the V segment lost 4 bases, leaving 16 bases of the junction unmatched. Here the CDR3 reads CASSPGGLTGAGETQYF. CDR3 in DNA: TGTGCCAGCAGCCCAGGGGGCTTGACGGGGGCAGGTGAGACCCAGTACTTC.

A few counts support this clonotype. The rearrangement uses TRBV15 and TRBJ2-1; 8 bases match TRBD2. Trimming removed 6 bases from V and 1 base from J; junction bases left unmatched: 5. The germline V gene encodes CDR1 LNHNV and CDR2 YYDKDF (reference sequence). The CDR3 is 15 amino acids. The CDR3 here is CATRGAGDSYNEQFF. In nucleotides, the CDR3 is TGTGCCACCAGGGGAGCGGGAGATTCCTACAATGAGCAGTTCTTC.

The chain couples TRBV3-1 to TRBJ1-1, with a tentative D call TRBD1 (6 bases). Trimming took 4 bases from V and 0 from J, leaving 12 bases between them. CDR3 length: 15 amino acids. Germline lookup yields CDR1 LGHDT and CDR2 YNNKEL (reference sequence). CDR3 nucleotide sequence: TGTGCCAGCAGCCTCCCCGGACAGATGAACACTGAAGCTTTCTTT. It encodes CASSLPGQMNTEAFF.

The V and J genes are TRBV12-3 or TRBV12-4 and TRBJ1-1; no reliable D call. Trimming took 6 bases from V and 5 from J, leaving 16 bases between them. The CDR3 runs to 14 residues. This chain's CDR3 is CASSWERFVTEAFF. Written as DNA, the CDR3 is TGTGCCAGCAGCTGGGAAAGGTTTGTGACTGAAGCTTTCTTT.